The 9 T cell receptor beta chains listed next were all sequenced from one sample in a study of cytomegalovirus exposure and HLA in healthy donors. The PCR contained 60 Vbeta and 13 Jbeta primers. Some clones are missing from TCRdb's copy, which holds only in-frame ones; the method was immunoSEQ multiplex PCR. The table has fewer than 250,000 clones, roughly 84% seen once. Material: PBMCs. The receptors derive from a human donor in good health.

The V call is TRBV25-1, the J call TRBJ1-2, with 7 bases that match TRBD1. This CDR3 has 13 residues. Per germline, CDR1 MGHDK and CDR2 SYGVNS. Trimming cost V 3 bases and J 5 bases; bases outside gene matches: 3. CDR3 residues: CASSERQGYGYTF. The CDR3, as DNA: TGTGCCAGCAGTGAGCGACAGGGTTATGGCTACACCTTC.

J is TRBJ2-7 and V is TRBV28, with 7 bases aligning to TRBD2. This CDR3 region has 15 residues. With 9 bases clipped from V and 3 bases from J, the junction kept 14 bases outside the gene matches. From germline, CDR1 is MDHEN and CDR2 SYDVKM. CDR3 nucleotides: TGTGCCAGTAGAAAAGTGGGGGGAGGGAGCTACGAGCAGTACTTC. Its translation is CASRKVGGGSYEQYF.

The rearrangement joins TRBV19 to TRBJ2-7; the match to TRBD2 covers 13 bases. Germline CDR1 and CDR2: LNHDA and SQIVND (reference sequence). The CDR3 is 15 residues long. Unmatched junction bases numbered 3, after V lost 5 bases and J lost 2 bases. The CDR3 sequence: CASSEGLAGTYEQYF. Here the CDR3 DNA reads TGTGCCAGTAGTGAGGGACTAGCGGGGACCTACGAGCAGTACTTC.

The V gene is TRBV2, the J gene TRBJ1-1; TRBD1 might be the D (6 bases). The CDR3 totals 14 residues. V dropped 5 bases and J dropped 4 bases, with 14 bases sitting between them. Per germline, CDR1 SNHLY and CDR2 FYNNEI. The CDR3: CASSSREGVTEAFF. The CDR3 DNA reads TGTGCCAGCAGTAGCCGGGAGGGGGTCACTGAAGCTTTCTTT.

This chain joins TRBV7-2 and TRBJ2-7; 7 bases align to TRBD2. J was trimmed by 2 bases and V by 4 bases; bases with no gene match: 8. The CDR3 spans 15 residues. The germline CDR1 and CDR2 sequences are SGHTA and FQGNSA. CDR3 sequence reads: CASSSLGAGAYEQYF. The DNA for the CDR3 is TGTGCCAGCAGCTCCTTGGGCGCGGGGGCCTACGAGCAGTACTTC. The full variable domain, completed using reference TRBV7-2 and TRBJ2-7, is GAGVSQSPSNKVTEKGKDVELRCDPISGHTALYWYRQSLGQGLEFLIYFQGNSAPDKSGLPSDRFSAERTGGSVSTLTIQRTQQEDSAVYLCASSSLGAGAYEQYFGPGTRLTVT.

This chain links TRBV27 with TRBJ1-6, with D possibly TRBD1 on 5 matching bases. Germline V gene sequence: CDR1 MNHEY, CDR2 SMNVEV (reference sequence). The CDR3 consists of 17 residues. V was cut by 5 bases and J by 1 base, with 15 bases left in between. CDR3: CASSPGTLRSYNSPLHF. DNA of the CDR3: TGTGCCAGCAGTCCGGGGACTCTTAGGTCCTATAATTCACCCCTCCACTTT.

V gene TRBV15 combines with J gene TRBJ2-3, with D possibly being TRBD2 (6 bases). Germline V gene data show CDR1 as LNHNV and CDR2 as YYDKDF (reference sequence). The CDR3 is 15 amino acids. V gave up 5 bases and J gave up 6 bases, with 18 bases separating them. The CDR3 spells CATSRDGGGVDTQYF. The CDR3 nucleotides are TGTGCCACCAGCCGGGACGGGGGTGGGGTTGATACGCAGTATTTT.

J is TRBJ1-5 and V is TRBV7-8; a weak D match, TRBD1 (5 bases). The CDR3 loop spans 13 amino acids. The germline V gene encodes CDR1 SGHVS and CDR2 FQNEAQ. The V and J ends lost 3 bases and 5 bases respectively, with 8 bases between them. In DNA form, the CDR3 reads TGTGCCAGCAGCTTGGGGGGTTATCAGCCCCAGCATTTT. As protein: CASSLGGYQPQHF.

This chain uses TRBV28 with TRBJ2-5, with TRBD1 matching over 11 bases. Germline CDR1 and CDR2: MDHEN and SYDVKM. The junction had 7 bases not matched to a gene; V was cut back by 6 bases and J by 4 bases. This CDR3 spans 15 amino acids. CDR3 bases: TGTGCCAGCAGCCCCGGGACAGGGGGGGTAGAGACCCAGTACTTC. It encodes CASSPGTGGVETQYF.